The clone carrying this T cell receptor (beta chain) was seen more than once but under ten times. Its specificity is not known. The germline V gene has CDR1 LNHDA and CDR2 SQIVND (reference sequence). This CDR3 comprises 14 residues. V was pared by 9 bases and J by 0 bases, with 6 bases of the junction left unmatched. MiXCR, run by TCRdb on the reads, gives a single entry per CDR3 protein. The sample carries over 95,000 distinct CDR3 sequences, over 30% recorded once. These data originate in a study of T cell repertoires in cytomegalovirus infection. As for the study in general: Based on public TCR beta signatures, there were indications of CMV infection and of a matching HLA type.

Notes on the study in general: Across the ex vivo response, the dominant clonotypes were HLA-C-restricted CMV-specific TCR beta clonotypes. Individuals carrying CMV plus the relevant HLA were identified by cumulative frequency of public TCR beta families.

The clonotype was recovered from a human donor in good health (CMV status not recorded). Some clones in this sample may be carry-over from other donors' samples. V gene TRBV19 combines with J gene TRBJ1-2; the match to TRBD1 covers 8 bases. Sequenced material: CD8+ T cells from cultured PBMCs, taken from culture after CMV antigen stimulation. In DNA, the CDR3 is TGTGCCAGCGAGGACAGGGTAGCTAACTATGGCTACACCTTC. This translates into CASEDRVANYGYTF.